This TCR beta chain came from a study of cytomegalovirus exposure and HLA in healthy donors. The PCR ran on 60 Vbeta and 13 Jbeta primers. Assay used: immunoSEQ multiplex PCR; TCRdb lists only in-frame clones, some missing. Of roughly 82,000 clones listed, 72% are singletons. Material for sequencing was PBMCs. This TCR came from a woman aged 40 to 50 in good health and CMV-seropositive.

CDR3 residues: CASSQDEGYGYTF. The CDR3 DNA sequence: TGTGCCAGCAGCCAAGACGAGGGCTATGGCTACACCTTC. This chain joins TRBV14 and TRBJ1-2; D uncertain. V was trimmed by 0 bases and J by 4 bases, leaving 6 bases between them. The CDR3 loop spans 13 amino acids. From germline, CDR1 is SGHDN and CDR2 FVKESK. The whole variable domain, filled in from reference TRBV14 and TRBJ1-2, reads EAGVTQFPSHSVIEKGQTVTLRCDPISGHDNLYWYRRVMGKEIKFLLHFVKESKQDESGMPNNRFLAERTGGTYSTLKVQPAELEDSGVYFCASSQDEGYGYTFGSGTRLTVV.